The T cell receptor (beta chain) described here comes from a study of T cells of healthy individuals. This clonotype appeared many times. The CDR3 spans 12 residues. CDR1 is PRHDT, CDR2 FYEKMQ, per germline (reference sequence). V was trimmed by 3 bases and J by 5 bases, leaving 8 bases between them. TCRdb ran MiXCR on the 5' RACE reads and lists one entry per CDR3 protein. Among 45,000 to 60,000 distinct CDR3 sequences, around 15% were seen once, and the ten largest hold about 16%. The clonotype comes from a human donor in good health. The chain is built from TRBV13 and TRBJ2-7; D gene ambiguous. The CDR3 here is CASSFRRDEQYF. The CDR3 DNA is TGTGCCAGCAGCTTTCGTCGGGACGAGCAGTACTTC.